Listed below are T cell receptor beta chains from one sample, sequenced in a study of patients and donors after allogeneic stem cell transplantation. TCRdb reanalysed the RT-PCR reads using MiXCR and keeps one entry per CDR3 protein. The sample carries some 880,000 distinct CDR3 sequences, under 20% recorded once. Sequencing used blood, either unsorted or a sorted T cell fraction (not recorded which). The source of these receptors is a human donor who was either an allogeneic HSCT recipient or a stem cell or donor lymphocyte infusion donor (not recorded which). It is not recorded whose cells these are; they may come from a transplant donor. Both conserved end residues are part of each CDR3. D genes are given only for firm matches. Clone size, where shown, is once, few, many, or a class for clones that have expanded.

>.|TRBV21-1|.|TRBJ1-2
CASSKEVNTF
TGTGCCAGCAGCAAAGAGGTGAACACCTTC
>.|TRBV2|TRBD2|TRBJ2-1
CASSEALRSRGLAGPRTYNEQFF
TGTGCCAGCAGTGAAGCGCTTCGGAGTAGGGGACTAGCGGGACCACGGACCTACAATGAGCAGTTCTTC
>.|TRBV5-1|.|TRBJ1-3
CASSVGSVSGNTIYF
TGCGCCAGCAGTGTCGGCTCAGTCTCTGGAAACACCATATATTTT
>once|TRBV7-2|TRBD1|TRBJ1-2
CASSLIDLRGTYGYTF
TGTGCCAGCAGCTTAATTGACCTCAGGGGGACCTATGGCTACACCTTC
>.|TRBV20-1|TRBD2|TRBJ2-4
CSAPERGGPVRTKNIQYF
TGCAGTGCTCCTGAGCGGGGGGGCCCAGTTAGGACCAAAAACATTCAGTACTTC
>few|TRBV5-1|TRBD2|TRBJ2-3
CASSLRGLAVTDTQYF
TGCGCCAGCAGCCTGAGGGGACTAGCGGTCACAGATACGCAGTATTTT
>.|TRBV20-1|.|TRBJ1-2
CSAWIRAPNYGYTF
TGCAGTGCCTGGATTCGGGCGCCTAACTATGGCTACACCTTC
>few|TRBV5-1|.|TRBJ2-7
CASSFPEGAGEQYF
TGCGCCAGCAGCTTCCCGGAGGGAGCAGGCGAGCAGTACTTC
>.|TRBV5-6|.|TRBJ1-2
CASSLVWWGEDYGYTF
TGTGCCAGCAGCTTGGTGTGGTGGGGCGAGGACTATGGCTACACCTTC
>.|TRBV7-2|.|TRBJ1-5
CASSDPKGDLSNQPQHF
TGTGCCAGCAGTGATCCTAAAGGGGACCTTAGCAATCAGCCCCAGCATTTT
>few|TRBV12-3/TRBV12-4|.|TRBJ1-1
CASSLASRVGHTEAFF
TGTGCCAGCAGTTTAGCGTCGAGGGTTGGCCACACTGAAGCTTTCTTT
>few|TRBV9|.|TRBJ1-1
CASSVGEGLEAFF
TGTGCCAGCAGCGTAGGTGAGGGACTTGAAGCTTTCTTT
>few|TRBV7-3|.|TRBJ1-1
CASSLGIIGSGDTEAFF
TGTGCCAGCAGCTTAGGAATAATCGGAAGTGGGGACACTGAAGCTTTCTTT
>.|TRBV5-1|.|TRBJ2-1
CASLNTGSDEQFF
TGCGCCAGCTTGAACACAGGGTCCGATGAGCAGTTCTTC
>.|TRBV6-1|.|TRBJ2-2
CASRGRNVYTGELFF
TGTGCCAGCAGGGGCCGAAACGTCTACACCGGGGAGCTGTTTTTT
>.|TRBV19|TRBD2|TRBJ2-7
CASSNGRIYEQYF
TGTGCCAGTAGTAACGGGAGGATTTACGAGCAGTACTTC
>.|TRBV20-1|TRBD1|TRBJ2-1
CSARGTGSYNEQFF
TGCAGTGCTAGAGGGACAGGGTCCTACAATGAGCAGTTCTTC
>few|TRBV11-2|.|TRBJ2-1
CASSSRNVGSEQFF
TGTGCCAGCAGCTCCAGAAATGTGGGATCTGAGCAGTTCTTC
>.|TRBV9|.|TRBJ1-2
CASSVRRDYGYTF
TGTGCCAGCAGCGTAAGGCGGGACTATGGCTACACCTTC